A selection of T cell receptor beta chains follows, all from one sample in a study of metastatic and nonmetastatic thyroid tumors. From the PCR reads, TCRdb re-called clones with MiXCR. Counted here are around 44,000 clones, approximately 28% occurring once; the ten biggest clones make up 9.9%. Sample: blood. Receptor source: a male donor with papillary thyroid cancer or a benign thyroid nodule (not recorded which). Some clones in this sample may be carry-over from other donors' samples. CDR3s include the opening cysteine and the closing phenylalanine or tryptophan. The D gene is left open where the match is weak. Clone size, where shown, is once, few, many, or a class for clones that have expanded.

j_gene | v_gene | abundance | d_gene | CDR3nt | CDR3aa
TRBJ2-3 | TRBV3-1 | many | . | TGTGCCAGCGGGCCCGGCACAGATACGCAGTATTTT | CASGPGTDTQYF
TRBJ1-2 | TRBV28 | few | TRBD1 | TGTGCCAGCAGTCTTCAGGGGGGGTATGGCTACACCTTC | CASSLQGGYGYTF
TRBJ1-2 | TRBV7-9 | . | . | TGTGCCCGCAGCTTAGGGGAGTGTGGCTACACCTTC | CARSLGECGYTF
TRBJ1-1 | TRBV6-1 | medium-sized | . | TGTGCCAGCAGTGATCACGGCCTGAACACTGAAGCTTTCTTT | CASSDHGLNTEAFF
TRBJ2-2 | TRBV20-1 | many | . | TGCAGTGCTAGGGTAGGGACCACCGGGGAGCTGTTTTTT | CSARVGTTGELFF
TRBJ2-2 | TRBV7-3 | many | . | TGTGCCAGCAGCTTACTCGGAGGGGACACCGGGGAGCTGTTTTTT | CASSLLGGDTGELFF
TRBJ2-7 | TRBV24-1 | medium-sized | . | TGTGCCACCAGTGATTTAGAGGACGAGCAGTACTTC | CATSDLEDEQYF
TRBJ1-5 | TRBV6-1 | . | . | TGTGCCAGCAGCCGGGACGGTGGGGCATTGTCCCAGCATTTT | CASSRDGGALSQHF
TRBJ2-7 | TRBV12-3/TRBV12-4 | many | . | TGTGCCAGCAGTTTGATGGACAAGCCCTACGAGCAGTACTTC | CASSLMDKPYEQYF
TRBJ2-7 | TRBV12-3/TRBV12-4 | . | TRBD1 | TGTGCCATCAATTCCGGGACAGGCTTCTACGAGCAGTACTTC | CAINSGTGFYEQYF
TRBJ2-7 | TRBV20-1 | . | TRBD2 | TGCAGTGCTAGAGGGTCCGGGGGGAGTGGTGGGACCTACGAGCAGTACTTC | CSARGSGGSGGTYEQYF
TRBJ2-1 | TRBV7-2 | . | . | TGTGCCAGCAGCTTAGACGAAGATGAGCAGTTCTTC | CASSLDEDEQFF
TRBJ2-7 | TRBV3-1 | many | TRBD1 | TGTGCCAGCAGCGGGGACAGTAGTTTCTACGAGCAGTACTTC | CASSGDSSFYEQYF
TRBJ1-5 | TRBV6-9 | . | . | TGTGCCAGCAGTTATTTATGGGGCGATGGGGTGAGCAATCAGCCCCAGCATTTT | CASSYLWGDGVSNQPQHF
TRBJ1-6 | TRBV30 | many | TRBD1 | TGTGCCTGGGATGGACAGGGTAATTCACCCCTCCACTTT | CAWDGQGNSPLHF
TRBJ1-1 | TRBV20-1 | . | . | TGCAGTGCTCCCCCCCCCGCAGTTATCATGAACACTGAAGCTTTCTTT | CSAPPPAVIMNTEAFF
TRBJ1-6 | TRBV18 | medium-sized | . | TGTGCCAGCTCACCAGGGCCGGTCTATGTTGGTTCACCCCTCCACTTT | CASSPGPVYVGSPLHF
TRBJ1-2 | TRBV7-2 | . | . | TGTGCCAGCAGCTCAGGACGGGGACGGGGGTATGGCTACACCTTC | CASSSGRGRGYGYTF
TRBJ1-4 | TRBV11-2 | many | TRBD1 | TGTGCCAGCAGCCCTGCTACAGGGGGATATGAAAAACTGTTTTTT | CASSPATGGYEKLFF
TRBJ2-2 | TRBV7-2 | . | . | TGTGCCAGCAGCTCCATGAACACCGGGGAGCTGTTTTTT | CASSSMNTGELFF
TRBJ1-3 | TRBV28 | many | . | TGTGCCAGCAGTCTATCTGGAAACACCATATATTTT | CASSLSGNTIYF
TRBJ2-5 | TRBV18 | many | . | TGTGCCAGCTCACCACCTTCAGAGACCCAGTACTTC | CASSPPSETQYF
TRBJ2-5 | TRBV27 | many | . | TGTGCCACAATCGTGGAGACCCAGTACTTC | CATIVETQYF
TRBJ1-5 | TRBV4-2 | . | . | TGTGCCAGCAGCCAAGATCGGGATCAGCCCCAGCATTTT | CASSQDRDQPQHF
TRBJ1-1 | TRBV13 | medium-sized | . | TGTGCCAGCAGCTTAGGGCAGGGAGCTTTCTTT | CASSLGQGAFF
TRBJ2-7 | TRBV20-1 | medium-sized | TRBD2 | TGCAGTGCTAGAGATCTCGCGCGGGAGGACTACGAGCAGTACTTC | CSARDLAREDYEQYF
TRBJ2-7 | TRBV10-3 | few | TRBD1 | TGTGCCATCAGAGGACAGGGGAATACCTACGAGCAGTACTTC | CAIRGQGNTYEQYF
TRBJ1-2 | TRBV6-1 | many | TRBD1 | TGTGCCAGCAGTGAAGCGCTGGGAGGGGGCAGTGGCTACACCTTC | CASSEALGGGSGYTF
TRBJ2-1 | TRBV28 | few | . | TGTGCCAGCAGCTCGACTCTCCGGGCGCGGAGCTCCTACAATGAGCAGTTCTTC | CASSSTLRARSSYNEQFF
TRBJ2-7 | TRBV18 | many | . | TGTGCCAGCTCACCAAGCTTGGGGGAAGTATACGAGCAGTACTTC | CASSPSLGEVYEQYF
TRBJ1-5 | TRBV9 | . | . | TGTGCCAGCAGCGTAGGACAGGCGGTCTGTCAGCCCCAGCATTTT | CASSVGQAVCQPQHF
TRBJ2-1 | TRBV28 | few | . | TGTGCCAGCAGTTCCGACAATGAGCAGTTCTTC | CASSSDNEQFF
TRBJ1-1 | TRBV6-1 | few | . | TGTGCCATCAGGGAGGTGTCTAGCGGGGTCCACGAGCAGTACTTT | CAIREVSSGVHEQYF
TRBJ2-7 | TRBV28 | . | . | TGTGCCAGCAGCGGATACGAGCAGGTCTTC | CASSGYEQVF
TRBJ2-1 | TRBV10-1 | . | . | TGCGCCAGCAGTGATTATACCCTCGGCAATGAGCAGTTCTTC | CASSDYTLGNEQFF
TRBJ2-2 | TRBV3-1 | once | . | TGTGCCAGCAGCCCCTTTACAGAGAACACCGGGGAGCTGTTTTTT | CASSPFTENTGELFF
TRBJ1-3 | TRBV12-3/TRBV12-4 | many | TRBD1 | TGTGCCAGCAGTTTAAAAACAGGGGCTGTCTCGGACACCATATATTTT | CASSLKTGAVSDTIYF
TRBJ2-2 | TRBV12-3/TRBV12-4 | many | . | TGTGCCAGCAGTCCGCAGAACACCGGGGAGCTGTTTTTT | CASSPQNTGELFF
TRBJ2-5 | TRBV6-1 | few | TRBD1 | TGTGCCAGCAGCCTGACAGGGTTAGAGACCCAGTACTTC | CASSLTGLETQYF
TRBJ1-5 | TRBV5-1 | . | . | TGCGCCAGCAGCCCGGGGGGTCGGGTGGAGCCCCAGCATTTT | CASSPGGRVEPQHF
TRBJ2-2 | TRBV28 | few | . | TGTGCCAGCCAGGTGGAGGTCAGGGCGAACACCGGGGAGCTGTTTTTT | CASQVEVRANTGELFF
TRBJ2-1 | TRBV3-1 | . | TRBD2 | TGTGCCAGCAGCCAGAGGACTAGCGGAGCCTACAATGAGCAGTTCTTC | CASSQRTSGAYNEQFF
TRBJ2-5 | TRBV5-1 | . | . | TGCGCCAGCAGCCTCGGGGTAGCGTGGCCACCCAGGGAGACCCAGTACTTC | CASSLGVAWPPRETQYF
TRBJ2-5 | TRBV4-2 | once | . | TGTGCCTGCAGCCAAGATAGGCATACCCAGTACTTC | CACSQDRHTQYF
TRBJ2-5 | TRBV2 | few | . | TGTGCCAGCAGTGTGGGCAGGTACCAAGAGACCCAGTACTTC | CASSVGRYQETQYF
TRBJ1-1 | TRBV19 | many | TRBD1 | TGTGCCAGTACCTCTCTTGACAGGGGGCCAGAAGCTTTCTTT | CASTSLDRGPEAFF
TRBJ2-3 | TRBV30 | . | . | TGTGCCTGGATGCGTGGGACTCGACCCACACATACGCAGTATTTT | CAWMRGTRPTHTQYF
TRBJ2-1 | TRBV7-3 | many | . | TGTGCCAGCAGCTTAGAGAGAGCCGACAATGAGCAGTTCTTC | CASSLERADNEQFF
TRBJ2-7 | TRBV3-1 | once | . | TGTGCCATCAGGTACTCCTACGAGCAGAACTTC | CAIRYSYEQNF
TRBJ1-2 | TRBV12-3/TRBV12-4 | many | . | TGTGCCAGCATCCACACCCACCCTGGGGACTATGGCTACACCTTC | CASIHTHPGDYGYTF
TRBJ1-6 | TRBV28 | few | TRBD1 | TGTGCCAGCAGTTTACAGCACAGGGGGTCAACCCGTAATTCACCCCTCCAATTT | CASSLQHRGSTRNSPLQF
TRBJ2-1 | TRBV7-2 | few | . | TGTGCCAGCAGCCCCGGCGCGCAGGAGTTCTTC | CASSPGAQEFF
TRBJ1-1 | TRBV30 | . | . | TGTGCCTTGTGCCCCTACACTGAAGCTTTCTTT | CALCPYTEAFF
TRBJ2-5 | TRBV20-1 | . | . | TGCAGTGCTAGGTACGGAGTACCGGAGACCCAGTACTTC | CSARYGVPETQYF
TRBJ1-4 | TRBV28 | many | . | TGTGCCAGCAGTTCAGCCGTTGGGGGTGAAAAACTGTTTTTT | CASSSAVGGEKLFF
TRBJ2-1 | TRBV12-3/TRBV12-4 | . | . | TGTGCCAGCAGTTTGGTCCCGAATGAGCAGTTCTTC | CASSLVPNEQFF
TRBJ2-1 | TRBV20-1 | many | TRBD2 | TGCAGTGCTAGGAGGGGGGCGGGAGGCCCGTGGGATGAGCAGTTCTTC | CSARRGAGGPWDEQFF
TRBJ2-2 | TRBV6-5 | medium-sized | . | TGTGCCAGCAGTTACGATATCGCGGGGTACACCGGGGAGCTGTTTTTT | CASSYDIAGYTGELFF